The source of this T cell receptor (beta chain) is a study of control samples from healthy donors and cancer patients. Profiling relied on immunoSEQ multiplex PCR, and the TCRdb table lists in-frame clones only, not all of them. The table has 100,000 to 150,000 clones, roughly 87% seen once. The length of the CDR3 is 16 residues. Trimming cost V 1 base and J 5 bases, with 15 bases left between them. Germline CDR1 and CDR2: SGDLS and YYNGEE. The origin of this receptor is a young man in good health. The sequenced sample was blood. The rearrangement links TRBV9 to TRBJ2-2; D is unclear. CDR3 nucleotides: TGTGCCAGCAGCGTACAGGCCTTCGTGAGGACCGGGGAGCTGTTTTTT. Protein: CASSVQAFVRTGELFF.